A selection of T cell receptor beta chains follows, all from one sample in a study of radiation and T cells in renal cell carcinoma. Using immunoSEQ multiplex PCR, the repertoire was profiled, and TCRdb retains in-frame clones only, with some absent. The sample has approximately 170,000 clones, less than 90% seen once; the top ten hold 11%. Sequenced material: blood, taken from a patient whose treatment included radiotherapy and nephrectomy. The receptor source for this set is a woman aged 50 to 60 with renal cell carcinoma. Each CDR3 is given with its conserved first and last residue. A D gene is named only where the DNA matches it firmly. Not every row has a clone size; where given, it reads once, few, many or a size class.

abundance	v_gene	j_gene	d_gene	CDR3nt	CDR3aa
once	TRBV29-1	TRBJ1-1	-	TGCAGCGCCAGCGACAGAGAAGCTTTCTTT	CSASDREAFF
-	TRBV9	TRBJ1-5	-	TGTGCCAGCAGCGTAGAGGGCGGGCCCCAGCATTTT	CASSVEGGPQHF
-	TRBV5-8	TRBJ1-6	TRBD1	TGTGCCAGCAGCTTTAGGGGACAGGGGAATTCACCCCTCCACTTT	CASSFRGQGNSPLHF
-	TRBV21-1	TRBJ1-4	-	TGTGCCAGCAGAGTCGACAGGGCTTCTAATGAAAAACTGTTTTTT	CASRVDRASNEKLFF
-	TRBV9	TRBJ2-5	-	TGTGCCAGCAGCGCCCCCTCGCAAGAGACCCAGTACTTC	CASSAPSQETQYF
-	TRBV9	TRBJ1-2	-	TGTGCCAGCAGCGAAGGGGTATATGGCTACACCTTC	CASSEGVYGYTF
-	TRBV7-2	TRBJ2-5	-	TGTGCCAGCAGCCCACAAGAGACCCAGTACTTC	CASSPQETQYF
-	TRBV5-1	TRBJ1-4	-	TGCGCCAGCAGCTTAGAAGGGGACGAGGAAAAACTGTTTTTT	CASSLEGDEEKLFF
-	TRBV10-3	TRBJ2-7	TRBD2	TGTGCCACCACGGGAGGGGGTTCCTACGAGCAGTACTTC	CATTGGGSYEQYF
-	TRBV5-4	TRBJ1-2	TRBD1	TGTGCCAGCAGCCCGGGACAGGGGGCGGTCGGGGGCTACACCTTC	CASSPGQGAVGGYTF
-	TRBV18	TRBJ2-2	-	TGTGCCAGCTCATCAGACAGAGGGACCGGGGAGCTGTTTTTT	CASSSDRGTGELFF
-	TRBV5-1	TRBJ2-5	-	TGCGCCAGCAGCTTGGCGCAGGGAGGTCAAGAGACCCAGTACTTC	CASSLAQGGQETQYF
-	TRBV5-4	TRBJ2-4	TRBD2	TGTGCCAGCAGCTTCGTAGCGGGGGGGCGAAACATTCAGTACTTC	CASSFVAGGRNIQYF
-	TRBV19	TRBJ1-6	TRBD1	TGTGCCAGCCGGACAGGGGGCTATAATTCACCCCTCCACTTT	CASRTGGYNSPLHF
-	TRBV29-1	TRBJ2-5	TRBD2	TGCAGCGTTGAACAGGGAGGGTTGGCCGGGGAGACCCAGTACTTC	CSVEQGGLAGETQYF
-	TRBV18	TRBJ1-3	-	TGTGCCAGCTCAGGCGACTCATCTGGAAACACCATATATTTT	CASSGDSSGNTIYF
-	TRBV2	TRBJ2-7	TRBD1	TGTGCCAGCAGTGAAGCCCGGGACAGAAAATACATACAGTACTTC	CASSEARDRKYIQYF
-	TRBV11-3	TRBJ2-1	-	TGTGCCAGCAGCTTTGCGAGCTCCTACAATGAGCAGTTCTTC	CASSFASSYNEQFF
once	TRBV19	TRBJ2-2	-	TGTGCCAGTTCCACTGGAGGGCACACCGGGGAGCTGTTTTTT	CASSTGGHTGELFF
-	TRBV4-1	TRBJ2-7	-	TGCGCCAGCAGCCAAGAGTTTCCGGAGCGCTACGAGCAGTACTTC	CASSQEFPERYEQYF
-	TRBV18	TRBJ2-6	TRBD1	TGTGCCAGCTCACCAGGACAGGGTTTGGCTGGGGCCAACGTCCTGACTTTC	CASSPGQGLAGANVLTF
-	TRBV18	TRBJ2-5	-	TGTGCCAGCTCACCCCCCTTCGAGAGACAGACCCAGTACTTC	CASSPPFERQTQYF
-	TRBV5-6	TRBJ2-1	TRBD1	TGTGCCAGCAGCTTGGCCGGGACAGCTCTGTACAATGAGCAGTTCTTC	CASSLAGTALYNEQFF
once	TRBV7-9	TRBJ2-3	-	TGTGCCAGCAGCCTATTGGGACTCAGCACAGATACGCAGTATTTT	CASSLLGLSTDTQYF
-	TRBV29-1	TRBJ1-2	-	TGCAGCGTTGATCGGTGGAGAAACTCGGTAGGCTATGGCTACACCTTC	CSVDRWRNSVGYGYTF
few	TRBV15	TRBJ1-3	-	TGTGCCACCAGACAAGACCCCTCTGGAAACACCATATATTTT	CATRQDPSGNTIYF
-	TRBV4-3	TRBJ1-5	-	TGCGCCAGCAGCCAAGAGGTCTGGGCCAATCAGCCCCAGCATTTT	CASSQEVWANQPQHF
-	TRBV19	TRBJ1-2	TRBD1	TGTGCCAGTAGTAAGGACAGGGTCTATGGCTACACCTTC	CASSKDRVYGYTF
-	TRBV5-1	TRBJ2-5	-	TGCGCCAGCAGATCGGGACGGCAATCGTACCAAGAGACCCAGTACTTC	CASRSGRQSYQETQYF
-	TRBV19	TRBJ1-2	TRBD1	TGTGCCAGTAGTACCCAAAGGACAGGAAGGGGTGGCTACACCTTC	CASSTQRTGRGGYTF
-	TRBV19	TRBJ1-1	TRBD1	TGTGCCAGTAGTATTGCTATAGGGGGCACCGCTTTCTTT	CASSIAIGGTAFF
-	TRBV5-1	TRBJ2-2	-	TGCGCCAGCAGCTCGGGTGATGGCGGGGAGCTGTTTTTT	CASSSGDGGELFF
-	TRBV4-1	TRBJ2-3	-	TGCGCCAGCAGCCTGAGTGGAAGATCTGGTAACACAGATACGCAGTATTTT	CASSLSGRSGNTDTQYF
-	TRBV5-4	TRBJ2-5	-	TGTGCCAGCAGCTTGCCGGGGGGCGAGACCCAGTACTTC	CASSLPGGETQYF
-	TRBV6-5	TRBJ1-1	-	TGTGCCAGCAGCGGTTTGAACACTGAAGCTTTCTTT	CASSGLNTEAFF
-	TRBV6-5	TRBJ1-4	-	TGTGCCAGCAGAAAAAATGAAAAACTGTTTTTT	CASRKNEKLFF
few	TRBV7-2	TRBJ2-2	-	TGTGCCAGCACCCCAGGCCGGACCAACACCGGGGAGCTGTTTTTT	CASTPGRTNTGELFF
-	TRBV6-1	TRBJ2-5	-	TGTGCCAGCAGTGAAGCGTGGGGTAGGTGGACGACAGAGACCCAGTACTTC	CASSEAWGRWTTETQYF
-	TRBV4-2	TRBJ1-1	-	TGTGCCAGCAGTGACGTAGGTGGCCTCATGAACACTGAAGCTTTCTTT	CASSDVGGLMNTEAFF
-	TRBV9	TRBJ1-2	-	TGTGCCAGCAGCGTAGGCGCCTCGATCACCGATGGCTACACCTTC	CASSVGASITDGYTF
few	TRBV5-4	TRBJ1-1	-	TGTGCCAGCAGCTTTAACACTGAAGCTTTCTTT	CASSFNTEAFF
-	TRBV4-3	TRBJ2-7	TRBD1	TGCGCCAGCAGCCAAGATCGACAGGGGAGCTCCTACGAGCAGTACTTC	CASSQDRQGSSYEQYF
-	TRBV6-6	TRBJ2-5	TRBD2	TGTGCCAGCAGGCCCCCTAGCGGGGGTCAAGAGACCCAGTACTTC	CASRPPSGGQETQYF
-	TRBV5-6	TRBJ2-7	-	TGTGCCAGCAGCTTGGTCGGATATCGAGATGGCTACGAGCAGTACTTC	CASSLVGYRDGYEQYF
-	TRBV6-5	TRBJ2-1	-	TGTGCCAGCAGTTACGGGGCAGGGATCGGTAATGAGCAGTTCTTC	CASSYGAGIGNEQFF
-	TRBV9	TRBJ1-3	TRBD1	TGTGCCAGCAGCGCGGGACAGGGGGCGAGAAACACCATATATTTT	CASSAGQGARNTIYF
-	TRBV6-5	TRBJ1-5	TRBD1	TGTGCCAGCAGTTACCGGGGAGGGGGCAGTCAGCCCCAGCATTTT	CASSYRGGGSQPQHF
-	TRBV18	TRBJ2-6	TRBD1	TGTGCCAGCTCACCGGGGACAGGCAAATCTGGGGCCAACGTCCTGACTTTC	CASSPGTGKSGANVLTF
-	TRBV7-6	TRBJ2-7	TRBD2	TGTGCCAGCAGCTTCGGGACTAGCGGAACCTACGAGCAGTACTTC	CASSFGTSGTYEQYF
once	TRBV19	TRBJ2-3	-	TGTGCCAGCGGCAGTCAAGCGGGCCGCACAGATACGCAGTATTTT	CASGSQAGRTDTQYF